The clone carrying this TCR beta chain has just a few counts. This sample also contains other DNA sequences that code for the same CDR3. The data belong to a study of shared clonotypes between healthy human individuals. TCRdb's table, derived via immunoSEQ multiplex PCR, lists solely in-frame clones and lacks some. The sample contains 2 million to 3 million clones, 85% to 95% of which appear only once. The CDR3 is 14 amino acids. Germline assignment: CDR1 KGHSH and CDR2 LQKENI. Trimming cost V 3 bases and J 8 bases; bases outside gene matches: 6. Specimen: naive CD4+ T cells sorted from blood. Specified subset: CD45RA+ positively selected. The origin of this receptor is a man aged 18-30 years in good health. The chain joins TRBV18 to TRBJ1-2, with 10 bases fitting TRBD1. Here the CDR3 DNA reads TGTGCCAGCTCACCTCCGGGACAGGGGTACGGCTACACCTTC. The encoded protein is CASSPPGQGYGYTF.